This T cell receptor (beta chain) was recorded in a study of OX40 agonist ivuxolimab in advanced cancers. About the research overall: Ivuxolimab is an agonistic anti-OX40 (CD134) antibody, and patients were treated with it. Patients were treated with intravenous ivuxolimab, dosed at 0.01 to 10 mg/kg and infused every 2 weeks.

V dropped 6 bases and J dropped 2 bases, with 17 bases sitting between them. The CDR3 loop spans 15 amino acids. Germline V gene sequence: CDR1 MNHNY, CDR2 SVGAGI (reference sequence). Profiling relied on immunoSEQ multiplex PCR, and the TCRdb table lists in-frame clones only, not all of them. The table lists around 140,000 clones, more than 85% of them singletons. The sequencing here drew on CD4+ or CD8+ T cells sorted from blood, taken in a trial of the OX40 agonist ivuxolimab. This receptor was identified in an adult with an advanced solid tumor such as melanoma, head and neck, liver or kidney cancer. The chain is built from TRBV6-6 and TRBJ2-7, with TRBD2 as a possible D gene (5 bases). This CDR3 reads CASSNDGDWTYEQYF. In DNA, the CDR3 is TGTGCCAGCAGCAATGACGGGGATTGGACCTACGAGCAGTACTTC.